The rows below give T cell receptor beta chains drawn from one sample of a study of control samples from healthy donors and cancer patients. Data came from immunoSEQ multiplex PCR; TCRdb stores just in-frame clones and leaves some out. The sample includes fewer than 20,000 clones, roughly 86% of them seen just once. The sample comprised PBMCs. These receptors all come from a woman in her 70s with colorectal cancer. The CDR3 runs from the conserved cysteine through the conserved F or W. The order of the fields is V gene, clone size, J gene, D gene, CDR3 protein, CDR3 DNA. The D gene is left open where the match is weak. Expanded clones get a size class; other rows say once, few or many, or leave the size out.

TRBV7-2	NA	TRBJ2-7	TRBD2	CASSLGGSGSYEQYF	TGTGCCAGCAGCTTAGGGGGTAGCGGGAGTTACGAGCAGTACTTC
TRBV7-3	NA	TRBJ2-5	NA	CASSLLGRGQETQYF	TGTGCCAGCAGCCTTTTAGGACGAGGACAAGAGACCCAGTACTTC
TRBV29-1	NA	TRBJ1-2	NA	CSVEFNYGYTF	TGCAGCGTAGAGTTTAACTATGGCTACACCTTC
TRBV19	NA	TRBJ1-2	NA	CASSKPPAHYGYTF	TGTGCCAGTAGTAAGCCACCAGCGCACTATGGCTACACCTTC
TRBV15	few	TRBJ2-1	TRBD2	CATSRGASGDNEQFF	TGTGCCACCAGCAGAGGGGCTAGCGGGGACAATGAGCAGTTCTTC
TRBV3-1/TRBV3-2	NA	TRBJ2-1	NA	CASSQVERGWNEQFF	TGTGCCAGCAGCCAAGTCGAAAGGGGCTGGAATGAGCAGTTCTTC
TRBV7-2	NA	TRBJ2-7	TRBD1	CASSLSHLGQRPYEQYF	TGTGCCAGCAGCCTAAGCCATTTGGGACAGCGACCCTACGAGCAGTACTTC
TRBV30	NA	TRBJ1-4	TRBD1	CAWSETGGFNEKLFF	TGTGCCTGGAGCGAAACAGGGGGCTTTAATGAAAAACTGTTTTTT
TRBV7-2	NA	TRBJ1-4	TRBD1	CASSTGQGTEKLFF	TGTGCCAGCAGCACCGGACAGGGGACTGAAAAACTGTTTTTT
TRBV12-3/TRBV12-4	NA	TRBJ1-2	NA	CASSFGTRGYTF	TGTGCCAGCAGTTTCGGAACCAGGGGCTACACCTTC
TRBV19	NA	TRBJ2-1	NA	CASSIPREPYEQFF	TGTGCCAGTAGTATTCCCCGGGAGCCCTATGAGCAGTTCTTC
TRBV5-1	NA	TRBJ2-7	NA	CASSDYHEQYF	TGCGCCAGCAGTGATTACCACGAGCAGTACTTC
TRBV13	NA	TRBJ1-5	NA	CASSTSGVRGQPQHF	TGTGCCAGCAGCACCTCGGGGGTCAGGGGACAGCCCCAGCATTTT
TRBV18	NA	TRBJ1-2	NA	CASSPEENYGYTF	TGTGCCAGCTCACCGGAGGAGAACTATGGCTACACCTTC
TRBV30	NA	TRBJ2-2	NA	CAWRFQVGELFF	TGTGCCTGGAGATTCCAGGTCGGGGAGCTGTTTTTT
TRBV4-3	NA	TRBJ1-4	NA	CASSQGLPNRVGSEKLFF	TGCGCCAGCAGCCAAGGCCTACCTAACAGGGTAGGAAGTGAAAAACTGTTTTTT
TRBV24-1	NA	TRBJ2-1	NA	CATSDPKGSDNEQFF	TGTGCCACCAGTGATCCGAAAGGCTCCGACAATGAGCAGTTCTTC
TRBV5-1	NA	TRBJ2-7	TRBD1	CASSLEGQNYEQYF	TGCGCCAGCAGCTTGGAGGGACAGAACTACGAGCAGTACTTC
TRBV5-1	NA	TRBJ2-7	NA	CASSQTGRAYEQYF	TGCGCCAGCAGCCAGACAGGGAGGGCCTACGAGCAGTACTTC
TRBV4-3	few	TRBJ2-7	TRBD2	CASSQGIVWREGPRYEQYF	TGCGCCAGCAGCCAAGGAATAGTGTGGCGGGAGGGCCCAAGGTACGAGCAGTACTTC
TRBV10-3	NA	TRBJ2-7	NA	CAISSTGLEQYF	TGTGCCATCAGTTCAACAGGGCTCGAGCAGTACTTC
TRBV19	NA	TRBJ1-3	NA	CASSPTASGNTIYF	TGTGCCAGTAGTCCGACAGCCTCTGGAAACACCATATATTTT
TRBV18	NA	TRBJ1-1	TRBD1	CASSAQQGGVNTEAFF	TGTGCCAGCTCAGCTCAACAGGGGGGGGTCAACACTGAAGCTTTCTTT
TRBV10-3	NA	TRBJ1-6	NA	CAISGGISYNSPLHF	TGTGCCATCAGTGGCGGAATCAGCTATAATTCACCCCTCCACTTT
TRBV11-2	NA	TRBJ1-1	NA	CASSPSQEGEGTEAFF	TGTGCCAGCAGCCCCTCCCAGGAGGGGGAGGGCACTGAAGCTTTCTTT
TRBV6-2/TRBV6-3	NA	TRBJ2-7	NA	CASSYAAPYEQYF	TGTGCCAGCAGTTACGCGGCCCCCTACGAGCAGTACTTC
TRBV6-1	NA	TRBJ2-1	NA	CASSEGYGKSSYNEQFF	TGTGCCAGCAGTGAAGGATACGGCAAGAGCTCCTACAATGAGCAGTTCTTC
TRBV7-2	NA	TRBJ2-7	NA	CASSSGTLGGQYF	TGTGCCAGCAGCTCGGGGACCCTCGGCGGGCAGTACTTC
TRBV2	NA	TRBJ2-3	NA	CASSELPGTGSVLAGNTDTQYF	TGTGCCAGCAGTGAGTTGCCTGGGACAGGGTCTGTCCTAGCGGGAAACACAGATACGCAGTATTTT
TRBV6-4	NA	TRBJ2-7	NA	CASSGTLSLGNYEQYF	TGTGCCAGCAGTGGGACCCTCTCCCTCGGGAACTACGAGCAGTACTTC
TRBV9	NA	TRBJ1-6	NA	CASSAKGSPLHF	TGTGCCAGCAGCGCGAAGGGTTCACCCCTCCACTTT
TRBV7-9	NA	TRBJ1-1	NA	CASSLIRALSATEAFF	TGTGCCAGCAGCCTAATCCGGGCCCTATCAGCTACTGAAGCTTTCTTT
TRBV5-6	NA	TRBJ2-2	NA	CASSLPTAEELFF	TGTGCCAGCAGCTTACCTACGGCCGAGGAGCTGTTTTTT
TRBV5-6	NA	TRBJ1-1	NA	CASSGPLNTEAFF	TGTGCCAGTTCCGGGCCCCTGAACACTGAAGCTTTCTTT
TRBV5-1	NA	TRBJ2-3	NA	CASSSVPGPKSTDTQYF	TGCGCCAGCAGCTCTGTCCCGGGACCTAAAAGCACAGATACGCAGTATTTT
TRBV19	NA	TRBJ2-7	NA	CASSMTLGWEQYF	TGTGCCAGTAGTATGACGCTGGGCTGGGAGCAGTACTTC
TRBV7-2	NA	TRBJ2-5	TRBD1	CASSIGTGQTQYF	TGTGCCAGCAGCATAGGGACAGGCCAAACCCAGTACTTC
TRBV3-1/TRBV3-2	once	TRBJ2-3	NA	CASSLYSTDTQYF	TGTGCCAGCAGTCTGTATAGCACAGATACGCAGTATTTT
TRBV2	NA	TRBJ1-1	NA	CASDWEWGTEAFF	TGTGCCAGCGACTGGGAATGGGGCACTGAAGCTTTCTTT
TRBV4-3	NA	TRBJ2-1	TRBD2	CASSQGLAGEGHEQFF	TGCGCCAGCAGCCAAGGACTAGCGGGAGAGGGGCATGAGCAGTTCTTC
TRBV7-9	NA	TRBJ1-1	NA	CASSLGTQAFF	TGTGCCAGCAGCTTAGGGACACAAGCTTTCTTT